Listed here are 3 T cell receptor beta chains from one sample, sequenced in a study of CD8 T cells in ankylosing spondylitis. TCRdb called the 5' RACE reads again in MiXCR, with one record for every CDR3 protein. The top ten hold around 29% of the sample, which has 180,000 or so distinct CDR3 sequences, under 14% seen once. Sequenced input: blood, either unsorted or a sorted T cell fraction (not recorded which). The receptors come from a male donor with ankylosing spondylitis or in good health (not recorded which).

This clonotype showed up many times. This rearrangement joins TRBV12-3 or TRBV12-4 to TRBJ1-2; D unresolved. The CDR3 loop spans 14 amino acids. Trimming shortened V by 6 bases and J by 4 bases, and 15 bases separated the two germline ends. The CDR3 loop is CASSPNRRGYGYTF. The CDR3 DNA sequence: TGTGCCAGCAGCCCCAACAGAAGAGGCTATGGCTACACCTTC.

This clonotype came up many times. The rearrangement links TRBV12-3 or TRBV12-4 to TRBJ2-3; D is undetermined. Trimming took 7 bases from V and 7 from J, leaving 24 bases between them. CDR3 length: 16 amino acids. The CDR3 DNA reads as TGTGCCAGCACCCCCATCCTTCTCGCCAGCACTAATACGCAGTATTTT. Protein sequence: CASTPILLASTNTQYF.

In its sample, this clonotype was seen a few times. CDR3 in DNA: TGTGCCAGCAGCTTATCATGGGGGGGGGCCTACGAGCAGTACTTC. Its protein product is CASSLSWGGAYEQYF. The V call is TRBV7-2, the J call TRBJ2-7, with 7 positions matching TRBD2. Germline CDR1 and CDR2: SGHTA and FQGNSA. V lost 2 bases and J lost 2; bases outside the gene matches: 6. The CDR3 is 15 amino acids.